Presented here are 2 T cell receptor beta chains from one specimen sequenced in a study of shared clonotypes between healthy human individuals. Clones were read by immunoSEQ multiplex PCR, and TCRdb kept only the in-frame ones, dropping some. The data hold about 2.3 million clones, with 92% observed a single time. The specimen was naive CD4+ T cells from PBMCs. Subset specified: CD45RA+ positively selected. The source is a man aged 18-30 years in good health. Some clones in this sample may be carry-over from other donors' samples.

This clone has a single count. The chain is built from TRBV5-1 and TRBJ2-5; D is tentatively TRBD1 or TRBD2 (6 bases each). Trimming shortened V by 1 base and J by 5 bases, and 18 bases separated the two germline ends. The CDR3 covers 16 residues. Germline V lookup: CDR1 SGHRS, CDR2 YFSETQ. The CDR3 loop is CASSLLPAGGGETQYF. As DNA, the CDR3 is TGCGCCAGCAGCTTGTTGCCGGCCGGAGGGGGGGAGACCCAGTACTTC.

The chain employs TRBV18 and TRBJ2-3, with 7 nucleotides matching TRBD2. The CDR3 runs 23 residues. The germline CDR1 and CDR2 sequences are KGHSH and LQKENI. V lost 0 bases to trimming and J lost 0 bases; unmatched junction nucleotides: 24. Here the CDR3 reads CASSPPGRRQWQGYSGSTDTQYF. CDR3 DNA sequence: TGTGCCAGCTCACCACCGGGGAGGCGACAATGGCAGGGATATAGCGGGAGCACAGATACGCAGTATTTT.